This is a list of T cell receptor beta chains from one sample in a study of shared clonotypes between healthy human individuals. Assay used: immunoSEQ multiplex PCR; TCRdb lists only in-frame clones, some missing. The top ten clones hold 1.8% of a sample with 730,000 or so clones, 72% of them seen once. The sample consisted of memory CD4+ T cells sorted from blood. All receptors come from a woman aged 25 to 39 in good health. Both conserved end residues are part of each CDR3. Fields, in order: clone size, V gene, J gene, D gene, CDR3 protein, CDR3 DNA. The D gene is left open where the match is weak. Expanded clones get a size class; other rows say once, few or many, or leave the size out.

-	TRBV29-1	TRBJ2-1	TRBD2	CSVEDGLAGGPVNEQFF	TGCAGCGTTGAAGATGGGCTAGCGGGAGGGCCGGTCAATGAGCAGTTCTTC
-	TRBV21-1	TRBJ2-7	-	CASSNRDRGYEQYF	TGTGCCAGCAGCAACCGGGACAGGGGATACGAGCAGTACTTC
few	TRBV28	TRBJ2-5	-	CASSLSPGGRGQYF	TGTGCCAGCAGTCTCTCTCCCGGGGGCCGGGGGCAGTACTTC
-	TRBV2	TRBJ2-2	-	CASAAAIGAGELFF	TGTGCCTCAGCGGCGGCTATTGGCGCCGGGGAGCTGTTTTTT
-	TRBV10-1	TRBJ1-1	-	CASRKDRDAGMNTEAFF	TGCGCCAGCCGGAAAGATCGGGACGCCGGAATGAACACTGAAGCTTTCTTT
many	TRBV5-1	TRBJ2-1	-	CASSLASTAYNEQFF	TGCGCCAGCAGCTTGGCCAGCACGGCGTACAATGAGCAGTTCTTC
once	TRBV19	TRBJ2-1	-	CASSMREGEQFF	TGTGCCAGTAGTATGCGGGAAGGTGAGCAGTTCTTC
-	TRBV7-2	TRBJ2-2	-	CASSPTGELFF	TGTGCCAGCAGCCCCACCGGGGAGCTGTTTTTT
-	TRBV27	TRBJ2-7	-	CASSFPTGEQYF	TGTGCCAGCAGTTTTCCGACGGGGGAGCAGTACTTC
-	TRBV6-1	TRBJ1-5	-	CASSEQGGGGNQPQHF	TGTGCCAGCAGTGAACAGGGAGGGGGAGGCAATCAGCCCCAGCATTTT
-	TRBV6-5	TRBJ2-3	TRBD1	CASSLGQATDTQYF	TGTGCCAGCAGTTTGGGACAGGCCACAGATACGCAGTATTTT
-	TRBV18	TRBJ1-1	TRBD1	CASSPARGTGGTEAFF	TGTGCCAGCTCACCAGCCCGGGGGACAGGGGGCACTGAAGCTTTCTTT
-	TRBV5-1	TRBJ2-7	-	CASSSTTRSSYEQYF	TGTGCCAGCAGCTCGACCACTAGGAGCTCCTACGAGCAGTACTTC
few	TRBV18	TRBJ1-5	TRBD1	CASSPGQAINQPQHF	TGTGCCAGCTCACCAGGACAGGCGATCAATCAGCCCCAGCATTTT
-	TRBV12-5	TRBJ2-3	TRBD2	CASGSSLAGGSTDTQYF	TGTGCTAGTGGTTCGTCCTTAGCGGGAGGGTCCACAGATACGCAGTATTTT
-	TRBV27	TRBJ2-7	-	CASSFRGSSYEQYF	TGTGCCAGCAGTTTTCGCGGTAGCTCCTACGAGCAGTACTTC
once	TRBV7-9	TRBJ2-7	TRBD2	CASSVGLAGSYEQYF	TGTGCCAGCAGCGTCGGACTAGCGGGGTCCTACGAGCAGTACTTC
once	TRBV19	TRBJ1-2	-	CASSIDLTRGYTF	TGTGCCAGTAGTATAGATTTAACCCGTGGCTACACCTTC
-	TRBV18	TRBJ2-5	TRBD2	CASSRTSGNQETQYF	TGTGCCAGCTCACGGACTAGCGGAAACCAAGAGACCCAGTACTTC
-	TRBV28	TRBJ2-1	TRBD2	CASSILAGGSYNEQFF	TGTGCCAGCAGCATCCTAGCGGGAGGCTCCTACAATGAGCAGTTCTTC
-	TRBV11-3	TRBJ1-1	-	CASSLGWQNTEAFF	TGTGCCAGCAGCTTAGGGTGGCAGAACACTGAAGCTTTCTTT
-	TRBV5-1	TRBJ1-2	-	CASWDAANYGYTF	TGCGCCAGTTGGGACGCTGCTAACTATGGCTACACCTTC
few	TRBV15	TRBJ2-5	-	CATSRDTGQETQYF	TGTGCCACCAGCAGAGATACGGGTCAAGAGACCCAGTACTTC
-	TRBV6-1	TRBJ1-2	TRBD1	CASSEAGTGVYGYTF	TGTGCCAGCAGTGAAGCTGGGACAGGGGTTTATGGCTACACCTTC
-	TRBV27	TRBJ2-7	TRBD1	CASSLTGTAYEQYF	TGTGCCAGCAGTTTAACCGGGACAGCCTACGAGCAGTACTTC
-	TRBV5-1	TRBJ2-3	TRBD2	CASSPTSGSRSDTQYF	TGCGCCAGCAGCCCGACTAGCGGGAGCAGATCAGATACGCAGTATTTT
few	TRBV2	TRBJ2-7	-	CASSDGVRDYEQYF	TGTGCCAGCAGTGACGGGGTCAGGGACTACGAGCAGTACTTC
-	TRBV28	TRBJ2-5	-	CASTRLGEETQYF	TGTGCCAGCACTAGATTGGGAGAAGAGACCCAGTACTTC
-	TRBV5-1	TRBJ1-2	TRBD1	CASSESSTTGLGYTF	TGCGCCAGCAGCGAAAGCAGCACGACAGGGCTTGGCTACACCTTC
-	TRBV28	TRBJ1-1	-	CASRAPAGEPGNTEAFF	TGTGCCAGCAGAGCCCCGGCAGGGGAACCGGGGAACACTGAAGCTTTCTTT
-	TRBV27	TRBJ1-1	-	CASSLSFGIEAFF	TGTGCCAGCAGTTTATCGTTCGGAATTGAAGCTTTCTTT
-	TRBV7-9	TRBJ2-7	TRBD1	CASSQGQGSSYEQYF	TGTGCCAGCAGCCAGGGACAGGGGAGCTCCTACGAGCAGTACTTC
few	TRBV2	TRBJ2-5	TRBD2	CAITLAEETQYF	TGTGCCATCACTCTAGCGGAAGAGACCCAGTACTTC
-	TRBV5-1	TRBJ2-7	TRBD1	CASSLGDRDFYEQYF	TGCGCCAGCAGCTTGGGCGACAGGGATTTCTACGAGCAGTACTTC
-	TRBV7-3	TRBJ2-3	TRBD2	CASSLKAATTSGNRYGTDTQYF	TGTGCCAGCAGCTTAAAGGCTGCGACGACTAGCGGGAACCGTTACGGCACAGATACGCAGTATTTT
-	TRBV11-1	TRBJ2-1	-	CASRRAGEQFF	TGTGCCAGCAGGCGGGCTGGTGAGCAGTTCTTC
-	TRBV18	TRBJ2-7	TRBD2	CASSPVPGLAGGPRGEQYF	TGTGCCAGCTCACCCGTCCCGGGACTAGCGGGAGGGCCTCGGGGCGAGCAGTACTTC
-	TRBV5-1	TRBJ2-3	TRBD2	CASSSLAGAETDTQYF	TGCGCCAGCAGCTCCCTAGCGGGAGCGGAAACAGATACGCAGTATTTT
once	TRBV6-5	TRBJ1-2	-	CASRRQSSNYGYTF	TGTGCCAGCAGGCGACAGTCTTCTAACTATGGCTACACCTTC
once	TRBV7-3	TRBJ2-3	TRBD2	CASSSGTSGSGGTDTQYF	TGTGCCAGCAGCTCCGGAACTAGCGGAAGCGGGGGAACAGATACGCAGTATTTT
-	TRBV7-2	TRBJ2-6	-	CASSLGGFSGANVLTF	TGTGCCAGCAGCTTAGGCGGGTTCTCTGGGGCCAACGTCCTGACTTTC
-	TRBV6-1	TRBJ1-5	-	CASSEDLGRQPQHF	TGTGCCAGCAGTGAAGACCTGGGGCGACAGCCCCAGCATTTT
-	TRBV10-3	TRBJ2-7	TRBD2	CAIRTSGSPYEQYF	TGTGCCATCAGGACTAGCGGGAGCCCCTACGAGCAGTACTTC
few	TRBV10-1	TRBJ1-2	-	CASRPTGYTF	TGCGCCAGCAGACCGACCGGCTACACCTTC
few	TRBV2	TRBJ2-3	TRBD2	CASSLGLAGLTDTQYF	TGTGCCAGCAGCCTGGGACTAGCGGGACTCACAGATACGCAGTATTTT
-	TRBV5-6	TRBJ1-2	-	CASSGGSGSNYGYTF	TGTGCCAGCAGCGGTGGATCGGGGTCGAACTATGGCTACACCTTC